These T cell receptor beta chains were read from a single sample in a study of T-cell memory formation after mild COVID-19. TCRdb analysed the 5' RACE reads with MiXCR anew, one entry per CDR3 protein. Among roughly 280,000 distinct CDR3 sequences listed, around 15% were seen once. The sequenced sample was PBMCs or a T cell subset sorted from them (not recorded which). All receptors come from a man aged 18 to 29 who had mild COVID-19 (a few samples of this study predate the infection). Cell type and time point are not known. Both conserved end residues are part of each CDR3. The order of the fields is clone size, J gene, D gene, V gene, CDR3 DNA, CDR3 protein. A D gene is named only where the DNA matches it firmly. Only some rows state a clone size, as once, few, many or a class for expanded clones.

>few|TRBJ1-6|.|TRBV3-2
TGTGCCAGCAGCCGGGACACCGGGTGTTGTAATTCACCCCTCCACTTT
CASSRDTGCCNSPLHF
>.|TRBJ2-3|TRBD1|TRBV6-2/TRBV6-3
TGTGCCAGCACCACCCTCAGGGCAGGGGGTAGCACAGATACGCAGTATTTT
CASTTLRAGGSTDTQYF
>many|TRBJ2-5|TRBD2|TRBV9
TGCGCCAGCAGCGTGGGACTAGCGGGAGAGACCCAGTACTTC
CASSVGLAGETQYF
>.|TRBJ2-3|TRBD1|TRBV14
TGTGCCAGCAGCCACAGGACAGGAATGAGCACAGATACGCAGTATTTT
CASSHRTGMSTDTQYF
>few|TRBJ2-7|.|TRBV6-2/TRBV6-3
TGTGCCAGCAGTTACGTCTATGGGGGATCAGGGGAGCAGTACTTC
CASSYVYGGSGEQYF
>.|TRBJ1-5|TRBD1|TRBV7-2
TGTGCCAGCAGCTTTGGGGGGACAGGGTCCGTCGGTCAGCCCCAGCATTTT
CASSFGGTGSVGQPQHF
>.|TRBJ1-5|.|TRBV24-1
TGTGCCACCAGTGATTTGCCCCTGACAGTTGGGGAAAGCAATCAGCCCCAGCATTTT
CATSDLPLTVGESNQPQHF
>many|TRBJ2-1|TRBD1|TRBV6-1
TGTGCCAGCATTGTGAACCCAGGGGGCGGCCGCTACAATGAGCAGTTCTTC
CASIVNPGGGRYNEQFF
>few|TRBJ1-2|TRBD1|TRBV20-1
TGCAGTGTTCCCGCAGGGGGCCTTGGCTACACCTTC
CSVPAGGLGYTF
>.|TRBJ1-1|.|TRBV4-3
TGCGCCAGCAGCCAAGTACAGGGCGCTGAAGCTTTCTTT
CASSQVQGAEAFF
>.|TRBJ2-2|TRBD2|TRBV20-1
TGCAGTGCTAACCATCCTAGCGGGGGCCCTCCCGGGGAGCTGTTTTTT
CSANHPSGGPPGELFF
>few|TRBJ1-2|TRBD1|TRBV18
TGTGCCAGCTCACTGAGACAGGGATCGCACTATGGCTACACCTTC
CASSLRQGSHYGYTF
>many|TRBJ1-1|.|TRBV18
TGCGCCAGCAGCCCGGGACAGAACACTGAAGCTTTCTTT
CASSPGQNTEAFF
>.|TRBJ1-1|.|TRBV4-1
TGCGCCAGCAGCCCTCCCACAGGTATTGAAGCTTTCTTT
CASSPPTGIEAFF
>few|TRBJ2-3|TRBD2|TRBV7-9
TGTGCCAGCAGCTTTAGGACTAGCGGGAGCGCAGATACGCAGTATTTT
CASSFRTSGSADTQYF
>many|TRBJ2-7|TRBD1|TRBV5-1
TGCGCCAGCCGTCGGGACAGGGGTTACGAGCAGTACTTC
CASRRDRGYEQYF
>few|TRBJ2-7|.|TRBV5-1
TGCGCCAGCAGCTCGCTGGAAACAGGACCACCCTACGAGCAGTACTTC
CASSSLETGPPYEQYF
>few|TRBJ2-3|.|TRBV7-9
TGTGCCAGCAGCAAGCAGGGGGGGATAGATACGCAGTATTTT
CASSKQGGIDTQYF
>.|TRBJ2-3|TRBD2|TRBV5-1
TGCGCCAGCAGCTGGCCGGGACTAGCGGGGGGTAGCACAGATACGCAGTATTTT
CASSWPGLAGGSTDTQYF
>.|TRBJ1-3|TRBD1|TRBV2
TGTGCCAGCAGTGTACAGGGGGCTGAAAACACCATATATTTT
CASSVQGAENTIYF
>few|TRBJ1-1|.|TRBV7-6
TGTGCCAGCAGCTCTAGTAGGGCTGAAGCTTTCTTT
CASSSSRAEAFF
>.|TRBJ2-3|.|TRBV6-2/TRBV6-3
TGTGCCAGCAGTTACCTTGGTGATACGCAGTATTTT
CASSYLGDTQYF
>.|TRBJ2-7|.|TRBV7-9
TGTGCCAGCAGCTTGGAGGTAGGGTACTACGAGCAGTACTTC
CASSLEVGYYEQYF